This T cell receptor (beta chain) was identified during a study of cytotoxic CD8 clonotypes in ibrutinib-treated CLL. Whole-study results and caveats: Public clonotypes, rarely seen, contracted or held steady on treatment. Before falling back toward baseline at progression, clonality had risen at the time of ibrutinib response.

TCR beta library input comprised around 2.1 micrograms of genomic DNA from cryopreserved PBMCs. The CDR3 has 14 residues. Per the germline V gene, CDR1 is SNHLY and CDR2 is FYNNEI. V gave up 7 bases and J gave up 11 bases, with 23 bases separating them. Of note for this clone: Its specificity is unknown.

Clones were read by immunoSEQ multiplex PCR, and TCRdb kept only the in-frame ones, dropping some. The table shows 45,000 to 55,000 clones, with about half occurring only once. The source was PBMCs, collected after 12 months of ibrutinib treatment. The chain links TRBV2 to TRBJ1-1, with D maybe TRBD1 (6 bases). The receptor was isolated from a human donor with chronic lymphocytic leukemia. CDR3 nucleotides: TGTGCCAGCACTTCCGGGACAAGAGTCACCGCCGCTTTCTTT. This gives the protein CASTSGTRVTAAFF. The full variable domain, its missing parts supplied by reference TRBV2 and TRBJ1-1, is EPEVTQTPSHQVTQMGQEVILRCVPISNHLYFYWYRQILGQKVEFLVSFYNNEISEKSEIFDDQFSVERPDGSNFTLKIRSTKLEDSAMYFCASTSGTRVTAAFFGQGTRLTVV.